Given below is one TCR beta chain in context. This clonotype has a handful of counts. The clone's antigen remains unknown. No much larger clonotype is one base removed from it; base qualities were not supplied. Systemically healthy Caucasian individuals from Russia, 39 in total and aged roughly 6 to 95 years, were included as donors. Each donor gave 8 to 10 milliliters of peripheral blood, collected into EDTA-treated Vacutainer tubes. Ficoll-Paque density-gradient centrifugation was used to isolate PBMCs, with at least 6.5 million per sample. Trizol reagent was used to extract total RNA from PBMCs, with at least 5 micrograms per sample. For every donor, flow cytometry on a PBMC aliquot measured the percentage of naive CD45RAhigh/CD27high T cells. The sample belongs to a study of blood T cells in healthy people across ages (dated by TCRdb to the mid-2010s). About the study as a whole: In model experiments, template switching captured roughly one uniquely barcoded TCR beta cDNA molecule for every two T cells. The study measured age-related changes in TCR beta repertoire diversity using deep sequencing normalized with unique cDNA molecular identifiers. The donors were divided into four age groups: young (average around 16 years), middle-aged (over 35), aged (approximately 62) and long-lived (roughly 88). Using the same blood draw, the study looked at two additional independent replicas of 1 million unique cDNA reads for two donors, one aged 18 to 30 and the other aged 80 or older. Overall results and qualifications from the work: There was a strong correlation between observed TCR beta diversity and the percentage of naive T cells measured by flow cytometry. Because profiling used bulk unsorted PBMCs, naive and antigen-experienced compartments could not be compared conclusively. Compared with the aged group, more naive CD4+ T cells, fewer expanded clones and increased TCR diversity were shown by the long-lived group, suggesting age selection. Because the CMV infection status of the donors was unknown, age-related changes in expanded clonotypes may potentially have been confounded. As age increased, observed TCR beta diversity per million T cells dropped in a roughly linear way, and a significant reduction was already evident by age 40. Estimates of total diversity based on one million sequenced T cells were regarded as lower bounds and as underestimates.

V is pruned by 6 bases and J by 4 bases, leaving 13 bases of the junction without a gene match. CDR1 is given as MDHEN and CDR2 as SYDVKM, both from the germline V gene. Including cysteine and phenylalanine, the CDR3 has 17 amino acids. The CDR3 DNA has 51 bases and is translated from base 1. Receptor libraries were prepared by 5' RACE. The sequencing machine was an Illumina HiSeq 2500. The second PCR ran for roughly 7 to 12 cycles and used a J-beta primer mix along with a sample-barcoded 5' primer. Each TCR beta cDNA molecule received a unique molecular identifier from a template-switch 5' adaptor carrying 12 random nucleotides. Each sample yielded at least 2.5 million CDR3-containing paired-end reads. First-strand cDNA synthesis was performed from all RNA using the Mint cDNA synthesis kit, with priming by a TRBC-specific oligonucleotide. After uracil-DNA glycosylase treatment, a first 18-cycle PCR used universal primers M1SS and BC2_uni_R on all cDNA. On the study's bioinformatics: Each sample was normalized by randomly selecting 1 million high-quality reads, each carrying a distinct molecular identifier. Reads sharing molecular identifiers were discarded rather than binned into consensus sequences. MiTCR, set to a Q25 quality threshold and the strictest error-elimination algorithm, was used for CDR3 identification, clonotype clustering and error correction. A nonparametric unseen species model with Euler transformation was used to estimate lower-bound total TCR beta diversity. TCRdb reworked the public reads: Q25 trimming with fastp, MiXCR clone assembly, productive beta chains retained. For every CDR3 protein sequence, its rows merge into one entry that carries the most common genes and DNA. None of the V and J calls come from the authors' own analysis; TCRdb made them. For this sample the table gives roughly 800,000 distinct CDR3 sequences, of which about 25% were detected only once. Roughly 9% of the sample is in the top ten clones.

This sample was shared with a second study, whose subject was T cells of mothers and their children. The second investigation adds: The donors were nine systemically healthy Caucasian individuals, made up of three mothers and their six children. cDNA synthesis used all of the extracted RNA, with roughly 1.5 ug of RNA in each 15 ul reaction. In the second PCR, the M1S primer added sample barcodes and 2-4 random nucleotides. Over 8.5 million TCR beta CDR3 reads came from each mother, compared with about 3 million reads from each child. In both related and unrelated pairs, thymic selection shapes the output of TCR recombination in a similar way, with inherited differences having only a minor effect. Related mother-child pairs always showed normalized repertoire overlap that was slightly higher than in unrelated mother-child pairs, though the difference was never significant. With a sensitivity of around 97 clones per million clonotypes, no persistent microchimeric T cell clones were detected. In the study, deep NGS was used to compare the TCR beta repertoires of mothers and children, and features distinguishing related mother-child pairs from unrelated individuals were sought. On average, the children were around 11 +/- 4 years old, while the mothers were roughly 36 +/- 4 years old. After adapter ligation with NEBNext reagents, the libraries were sequenced on Illumina HiSeq 2000 with 100+100 nt paired-end reads. To prevent cross-contamination, the mother and child libraries were prepared a month apart and were sequenced in separate runs. For each donor, between roughly 500,000 and 2,300,000 distinct TCR beta clonotypes were identified. Naive TCR beta clonotypes were estimated from low-frequency clonotypes matched to each donor's FACS-determined naive share, without sorting.

The sequenced material came from blood. The source of this sequence is a boy under 18 in good health. Recombination connected TRBV28 to TRBJ2-7, and 12 junction bases match TRBD2. At the DNA level, the sequence is TGTGCCAGCAGCTCGAGGTGGGGGACTAGCGGGTTGTACGAGCAGTACTTC. It codes for CASSSRWGTSGLYEQYF. This CDR3, with the reference TRBV28 and TRBJ2-7 proteins standing in past its ends, gives the full variable domain DVKVTQSSRYLVKRTGEKVFLECVQDMDHENMFWYRQDPGLGLRLIYFSYDVKMKEKGDIPEGYSVSREKKERFSLILESASTNQTSMYLCASSSRWGTSGLYEQYFGPGTRLTVT.